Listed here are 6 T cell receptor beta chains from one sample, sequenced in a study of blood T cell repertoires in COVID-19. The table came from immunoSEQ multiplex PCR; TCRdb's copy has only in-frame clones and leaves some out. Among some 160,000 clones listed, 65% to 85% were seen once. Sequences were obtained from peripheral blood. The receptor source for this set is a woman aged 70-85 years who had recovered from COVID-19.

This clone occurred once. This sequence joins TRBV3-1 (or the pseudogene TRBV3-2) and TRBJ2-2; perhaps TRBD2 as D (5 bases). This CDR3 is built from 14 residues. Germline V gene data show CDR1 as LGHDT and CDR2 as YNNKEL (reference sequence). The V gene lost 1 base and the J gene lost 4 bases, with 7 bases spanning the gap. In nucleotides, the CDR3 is TGTGCCAGCAGCCAAGGGGAGACCACCGGGGAGCTGTTTTTT. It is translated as CASSQGETTGELFF.

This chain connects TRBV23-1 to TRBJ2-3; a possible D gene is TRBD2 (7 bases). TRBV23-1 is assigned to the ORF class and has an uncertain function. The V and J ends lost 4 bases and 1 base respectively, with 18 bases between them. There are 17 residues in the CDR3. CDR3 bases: TGCGCCAGCAGTCGGGGGGCGAGCGGGACCGGCACAGATACGCAGTATTTT. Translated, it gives CASSRGASGTGTDTQYF.

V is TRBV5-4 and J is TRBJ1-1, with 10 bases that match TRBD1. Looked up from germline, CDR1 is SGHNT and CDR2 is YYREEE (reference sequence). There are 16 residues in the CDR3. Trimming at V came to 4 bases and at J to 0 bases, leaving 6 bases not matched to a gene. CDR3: CASSRGTGDMNTEAFF. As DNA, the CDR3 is TGTGCCAGCAGCCGCGGGACAGGGGACATGAACACTGAAGCTTTCTTT.

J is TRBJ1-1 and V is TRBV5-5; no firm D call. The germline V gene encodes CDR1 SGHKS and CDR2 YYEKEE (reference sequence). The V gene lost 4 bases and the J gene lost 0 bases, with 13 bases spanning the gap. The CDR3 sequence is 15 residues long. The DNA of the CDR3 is TGTGCCAGCAGCAAAGAACCCCTAATGAACACTGAAGCTTTCTTT. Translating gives CASSKEPLMNTEAFF.

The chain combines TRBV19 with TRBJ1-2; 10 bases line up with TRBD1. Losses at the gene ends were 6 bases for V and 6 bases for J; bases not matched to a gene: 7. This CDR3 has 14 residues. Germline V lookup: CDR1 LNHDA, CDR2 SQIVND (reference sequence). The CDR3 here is CASSQTGGDNGYTF. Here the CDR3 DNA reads TGTGCCAGTAGCCAGACAGGGGGCGATAATGGCTACACCTTC.

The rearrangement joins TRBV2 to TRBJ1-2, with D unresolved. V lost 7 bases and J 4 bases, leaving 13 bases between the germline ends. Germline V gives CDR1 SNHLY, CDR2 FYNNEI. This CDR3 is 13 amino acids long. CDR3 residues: CASTQSGPYGYTF. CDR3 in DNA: TGTGCCAGCACCCAGTCTGGTCCCTATGGCTACACCTTC.